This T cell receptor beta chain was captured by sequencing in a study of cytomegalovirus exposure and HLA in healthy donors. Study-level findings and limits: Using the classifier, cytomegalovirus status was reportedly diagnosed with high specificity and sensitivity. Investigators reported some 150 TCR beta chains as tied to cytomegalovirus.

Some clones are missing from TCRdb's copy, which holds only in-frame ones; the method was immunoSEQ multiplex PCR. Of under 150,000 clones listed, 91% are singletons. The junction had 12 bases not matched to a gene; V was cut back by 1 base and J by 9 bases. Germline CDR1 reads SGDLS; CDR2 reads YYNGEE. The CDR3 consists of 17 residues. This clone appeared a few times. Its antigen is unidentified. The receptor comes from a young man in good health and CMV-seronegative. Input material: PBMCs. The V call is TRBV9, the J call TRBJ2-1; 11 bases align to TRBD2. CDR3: CASSVTLTSGGMGEQFF. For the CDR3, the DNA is TGTGCCAGCAGCGTAACCCTAACTAGCGGGGGTATGGGTGAGCAGTTCTTC.